This T cell receptor (beta chain) was obtained from a study of metastatic and nonmetastatic thyroid tumors. Authors' analysis steps: Variation in CDR3 across clinicopathological groups served as the basis for constructing a distant-metastasis classifier in papillary thyroid cancer. TCRdb reanalyzed the PCR reads with MiXCR. The V and J calls reflect TCRdb's pipeline rather than the authors' work. Here the sample spans tens of thousands of clones, roughly an eighth being singletons. Study-level results: Relative to benign nodules, malignant thyroid tumors were reportedly characterized by significantly elevated TCR beta diversity in blood and tumor.

This clone has a count of ten or more. Its antigen is not known. The CDR3 spans 15 residues. The ends were cut back, 3 bases at V and 4 bases at J, with 18 bases in the middle. Germline CDR1 is DFQATT and CDR2 is SNEGSKA (reference sequence). Treatment of any kind had been given to no patient before thyroid surgery. The chain links TRBV20-1 to TRBJ2-5; D is undetermined. This receptor was taken from a female donor with papillary thyroid cancer or a benign thyroid nodule (not recorded which). Some clones in this sample may be carry-over from other donors' samples. Sequencing was carried out using blood. CDR3 amino acids: CSARSQSGFIETQYF. The DNA for the CDR3 is TGCAGTGCTAGGTCCCAGTCTGGTTTTATAGAGACCCAGTACTTC.